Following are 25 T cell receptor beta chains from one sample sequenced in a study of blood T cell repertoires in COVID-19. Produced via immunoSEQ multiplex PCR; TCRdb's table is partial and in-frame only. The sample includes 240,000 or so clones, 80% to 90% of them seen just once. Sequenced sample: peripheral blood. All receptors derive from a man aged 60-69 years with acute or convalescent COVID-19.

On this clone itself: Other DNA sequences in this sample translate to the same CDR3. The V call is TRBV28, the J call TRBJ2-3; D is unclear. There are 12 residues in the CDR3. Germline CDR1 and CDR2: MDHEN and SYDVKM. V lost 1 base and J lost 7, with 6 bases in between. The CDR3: CASSLSSNTQYF. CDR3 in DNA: TGTGCCAGCAGTTTATCTTCTAATACGCAGTATTTT.

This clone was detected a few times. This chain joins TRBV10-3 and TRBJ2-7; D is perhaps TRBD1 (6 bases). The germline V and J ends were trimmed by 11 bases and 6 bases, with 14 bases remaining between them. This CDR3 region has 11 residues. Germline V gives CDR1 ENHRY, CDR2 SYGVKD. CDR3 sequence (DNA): TGTGCCCCCGTTTTAGGGGGCGAGCAGTACTTC. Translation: CAPVLGGEQYF.

CDR3: CASSQEGRRSNQPQHF. The CDR3 DNA sequence: TGTGCCAGCAGCCAAGAGGGCCGACGAAGCAATCAGCCCCAGCATTTT. This chain joins TRBV7-2 and TRBJ1-5, with no clear D. Germline CDR1 SGHTA, CDR2 FQGNSA. The CDR3 is 16 amino acids. Trimming removed 5 bases from V and 1 base from J, with 15 bases in between.

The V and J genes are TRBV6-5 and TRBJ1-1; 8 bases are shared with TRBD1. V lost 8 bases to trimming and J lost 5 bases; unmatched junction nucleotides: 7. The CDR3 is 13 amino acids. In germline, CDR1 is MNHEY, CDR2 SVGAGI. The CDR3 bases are TGTGCCAGCGGCAGAACAGGGGGGACTGAAGCTTTCTTT. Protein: CASGRTGGTEAFF.

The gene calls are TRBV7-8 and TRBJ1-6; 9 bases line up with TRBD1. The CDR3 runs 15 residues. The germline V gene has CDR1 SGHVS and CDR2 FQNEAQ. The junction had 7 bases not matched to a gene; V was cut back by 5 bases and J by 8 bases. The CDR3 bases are TGTGCCAGCAGCCCCCGGACAGGGGAACATTCACCCCTCCACTTT. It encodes CASSPRTGEHSPLHF.

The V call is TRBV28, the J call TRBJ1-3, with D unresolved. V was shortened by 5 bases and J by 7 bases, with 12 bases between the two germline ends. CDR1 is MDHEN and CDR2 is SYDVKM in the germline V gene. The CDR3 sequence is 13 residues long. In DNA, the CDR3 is TGTGCCAGCAGTGGCGGGAGTAGGAACACCATATATTTT. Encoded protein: CASSGGSRNTIYF.

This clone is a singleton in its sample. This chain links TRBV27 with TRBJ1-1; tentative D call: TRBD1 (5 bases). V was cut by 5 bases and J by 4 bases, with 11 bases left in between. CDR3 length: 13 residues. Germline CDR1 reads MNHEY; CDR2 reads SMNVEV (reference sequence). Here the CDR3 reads CASSPNQGTEAFF. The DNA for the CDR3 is TGTGCCAGCAGTCCGAACCAGGGCACTGAAGCTTTCTTT.

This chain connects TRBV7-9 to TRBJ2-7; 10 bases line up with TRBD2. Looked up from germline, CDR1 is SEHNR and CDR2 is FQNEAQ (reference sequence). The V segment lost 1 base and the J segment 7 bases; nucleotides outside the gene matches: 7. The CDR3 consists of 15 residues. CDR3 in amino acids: CASSLGSASGREQYF. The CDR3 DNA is TGTGCCAGCAGCTTAGGATCGGCTAGCGGGAGAGAGCAGTACTTC.

The CDR3 reads CASSLGPGGLNQPQHF. Here the CDR3 DNA reads TGCGCCAGCAGCTTGGGGCCAGGGGGGTTGAATCAGCCCCAGCATTTT. The chain joins TRBV5-1 to TRBJ1-5, with TRBD1 matching 7 bases. Per the germline V gene, CDR1 is SGHRS and CDR2 is YFSETQ. With 0 bases clipped from V and 4 bases from J, the junction kept 7 bases outside the gene matches. The CDR3 covers 16 residues. Combining the CDR3 with reference TRBV5-1 and TRBJ1-5 gives the whole variable domain KAGVTQTPRYLIKTRGQQVTLSCSPISGHRSVSWYQQTPGQGLQFLFEYFSETQRNKGNFPGRFSGRQFSNSRSEMNVSTLELGDSALYLCASSLGPGGLNQPQHFGDGTRLSIL.

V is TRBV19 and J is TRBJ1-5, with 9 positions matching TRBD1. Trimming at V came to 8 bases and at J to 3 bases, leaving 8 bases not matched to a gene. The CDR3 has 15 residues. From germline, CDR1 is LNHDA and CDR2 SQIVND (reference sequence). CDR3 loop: CASWDRALSNQPQHF. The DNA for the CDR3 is TGTGCCAGTTGGGACAGGGCGTTATCCAATCAGCCCCAGCATTTT.

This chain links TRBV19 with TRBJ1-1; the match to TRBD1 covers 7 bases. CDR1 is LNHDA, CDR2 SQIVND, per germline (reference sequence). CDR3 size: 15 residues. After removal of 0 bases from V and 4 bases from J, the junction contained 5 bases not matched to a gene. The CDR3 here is CASSIESTGPTEAFF. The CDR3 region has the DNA TGTGCCAGTAGTATAGAATCGACAGGGCCCACTGAAGCTTTCTTT.

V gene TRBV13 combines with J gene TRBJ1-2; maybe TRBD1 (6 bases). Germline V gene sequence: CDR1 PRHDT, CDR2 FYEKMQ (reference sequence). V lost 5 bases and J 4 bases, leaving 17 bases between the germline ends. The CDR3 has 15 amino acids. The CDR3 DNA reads TGTGCCAGCAGCCATGGACAGTCCCGACCCTATGGCTACACCTTC. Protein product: CASSHGQSRPYGYTF.

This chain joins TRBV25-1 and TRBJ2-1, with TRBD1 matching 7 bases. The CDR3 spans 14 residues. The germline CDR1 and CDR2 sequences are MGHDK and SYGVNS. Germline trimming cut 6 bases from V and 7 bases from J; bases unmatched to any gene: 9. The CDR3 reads CASSDLDRENEQFF. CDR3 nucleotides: TGTGCCAGCAGCGACCTAGACAGGGAGAATGAGCAGTTCTTC.

The CDR3 region has the DNA TGTGCCAGCAGTTCCTTCGGACTAGCGGGTCTTCAAGAGACCCAGTACTTC. It is translated as CASSSFGLAGLQETQYF. The chain recombines TRBV28 with TRBJ2-5; 11 bases are shared with TRBD2. The V and J ends lost 4 bases and 2 bases, in that order; junction bases with no gene match: 9. CDR3 length: 17 amino acids. Per germline, CDR1 MDHEN and CDR2 SYDVKM.

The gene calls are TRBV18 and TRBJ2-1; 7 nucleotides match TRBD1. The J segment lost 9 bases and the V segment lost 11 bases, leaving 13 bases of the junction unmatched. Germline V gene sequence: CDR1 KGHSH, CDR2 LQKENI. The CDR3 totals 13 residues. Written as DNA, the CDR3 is TGTGCCGGTACAGGGACAGTAGGGAGTGAGCAGTTCTTC. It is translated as CAGTGTVGSEQFF.

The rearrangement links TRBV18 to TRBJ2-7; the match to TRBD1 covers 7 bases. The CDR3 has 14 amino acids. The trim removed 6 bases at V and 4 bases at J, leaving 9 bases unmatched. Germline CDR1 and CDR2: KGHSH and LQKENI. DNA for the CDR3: TGTGCCAGCTCTGGGACAGACGTCTTGTACGAGCAGTACTTC. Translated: CASSGTDVLYEQYF.

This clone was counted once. CDR3 nucleotides: TGTGCCAGCAGTCGACAGGGGATTAGGGAGACCCAGTACTTC. Translation gives CASSRQGIRETQYF. The chain couples TRBV6-6 to TRBJ2-5; 8 nucleotides align to TRBD1. The CDR3 runs to 14 residues. The trim removed 5 bases at V and 5 bases at J, leaving 7 bases unmatched. Per the germline V gene, CDR1 is MNHNY and CDR2 is SVGAGI (reference sequence).

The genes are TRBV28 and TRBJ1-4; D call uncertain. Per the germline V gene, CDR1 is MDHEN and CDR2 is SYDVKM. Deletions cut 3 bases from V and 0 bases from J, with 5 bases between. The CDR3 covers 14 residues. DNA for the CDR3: TGTGCCAGCAGTTTGAGGGCAACTAATGAAAAACTGTTTTTT. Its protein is CASSLRATNEKLFF.

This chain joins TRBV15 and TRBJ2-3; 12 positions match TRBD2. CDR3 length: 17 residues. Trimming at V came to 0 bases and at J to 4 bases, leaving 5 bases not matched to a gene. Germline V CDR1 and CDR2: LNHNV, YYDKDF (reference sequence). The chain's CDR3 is CATSREVTSGRADTQYF. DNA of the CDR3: TGTGCCACCAGCAGAGAAGTGACTAGCGGGAGAGCAGATACGCAGTATTTT.

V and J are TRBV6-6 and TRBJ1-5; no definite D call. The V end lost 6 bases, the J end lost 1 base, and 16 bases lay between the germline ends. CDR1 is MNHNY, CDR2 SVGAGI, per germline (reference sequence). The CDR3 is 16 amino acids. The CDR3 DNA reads TGTGCCAGCAGACCCCCGGGAGAGACCAGCAATCAGCCCCAGCATTTT. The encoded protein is CASRPPGETSNQPQHF.

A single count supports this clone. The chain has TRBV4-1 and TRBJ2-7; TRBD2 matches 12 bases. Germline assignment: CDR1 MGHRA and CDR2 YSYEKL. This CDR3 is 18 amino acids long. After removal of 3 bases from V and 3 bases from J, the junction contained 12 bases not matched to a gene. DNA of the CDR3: TGCGCCAGCAGCCAGGGTCTCCTAGCGGGAGGGGACTACTACGAGCAGTACTTC. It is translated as CASSQGLLAGGDYYEQYF.

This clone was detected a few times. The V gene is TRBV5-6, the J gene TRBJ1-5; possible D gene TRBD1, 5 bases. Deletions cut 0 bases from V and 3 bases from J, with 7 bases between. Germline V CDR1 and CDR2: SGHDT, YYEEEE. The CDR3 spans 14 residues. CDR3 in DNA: TGTGCCAGCAGCTTGGTCAGGGACAATCAGCCCCAGCATTTT. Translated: CASSLVRDNQPQHF.

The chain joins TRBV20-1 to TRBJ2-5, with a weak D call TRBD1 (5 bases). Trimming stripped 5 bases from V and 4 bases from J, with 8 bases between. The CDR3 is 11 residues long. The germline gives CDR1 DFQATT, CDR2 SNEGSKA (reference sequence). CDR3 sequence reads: CSAGAGETQYF. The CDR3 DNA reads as TGCAGTGCTGGGGCAGGAGAGACCCAGTACTTC.

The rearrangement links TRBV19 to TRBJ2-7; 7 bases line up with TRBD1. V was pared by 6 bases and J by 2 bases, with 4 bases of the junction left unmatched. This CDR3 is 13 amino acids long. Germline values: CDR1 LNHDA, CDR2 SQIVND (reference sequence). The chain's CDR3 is CASRAQGAYEQYF. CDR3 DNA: TGTGCCAGTAGGGCTCAGGGGGCCTACGAGCAGTACTTC.

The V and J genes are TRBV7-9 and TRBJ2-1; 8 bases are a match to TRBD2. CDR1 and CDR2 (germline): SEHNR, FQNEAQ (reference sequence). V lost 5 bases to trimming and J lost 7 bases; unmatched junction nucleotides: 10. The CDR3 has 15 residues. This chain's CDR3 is CASSLRGGGKNEQFF. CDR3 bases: TGTGCCAGCAGCCTTCGGGGGGGAGGTAAGAATGAGCAGTTCTTC.